Listed below are T cell receptor beta chains from one sample, sequenced in a study of T cell responses to AZD1222 COVID-19 vaccine. Clones were read by immunoSEQ multiplex PCR, and TCRdb kept only the in-frame ones, dropping some. The sample includes around 130,000 clones, approximately 91% of them seen just once. The sample was peripheral blood, taken on day 0 of AZD1222 vaccination. Receptors originate from an adult in good health. The CDR3 runs from the conserved cysteine through the conserved F or W. Expanded clones are given a class, and other clones once, few, many or no size at all.

J gene	V gene	clone size	CDR3 protein
TRBJ2-2	TRBV2	.	CASSPTRNTGELFF
TRBJ2-1	TRBV20-1	.	CSARGDREQFF
TRBJ1-6	TRBV7-9	.	CASSKMAGSHYNSPLHF
TRBJ2-7	TRBV5-1	.	CASSLRGSAEQYF
TRBJ2-1	TRBV2	.	CASRPRQSSYNEQFF
TRBJ1-2	TRBV29-1	.	CSVDRGGPSGYTF
TRBJ1-2	TRBV5-5	once	CASSLEGRDSGGYTF
TRBJ1-2	TRBV14	.	CASSQITGSPYGYTF
TRBJ2-1	TRBV24-1	.	CATSDFNNEQFF
TRBJ2-2	TRBV27	.	CASKQGANPNTGELFF
TRBJ2-3	TRBV7-8	few	CASSLRDRGLWGTQYF
TRBJ1-5	TRBV7-2	.	CASSRYPPQRKNQPQHF
TRBJ2-7	TRBV27	.	CASSKGLAGDFYEQYF
TRBJ1-1	TRBV2	.	CASSTWTGEAFF
TRBJ1-3	TRBV6-6	once	CASSLFSGNTIYF
TRBJ1-2	TRBV27	.	CASRVDRGYGYTF
TRBJ1-2	TRBV14	few	CASSPTGGANYGYTF
TRBJ1-2	TRBV7-2	.	CASSLAWGKNYGYTF
TRBJ1-3	TRBV7-9	.	CASSSHPGDSSQGGNTIYF
TRBJ1-5	TRBV2	.	CASSDKGLGNQPQHF
TRBJ1-5	TRBV7-9	.	CASSSGTGGNQPQHF
TRBJ2-2	TRBV1	.	CTSSQDRMNTGELFF
TRBJ2-7	TRBV28	.	CASSFNGGSYEQYF
TRBJ1-2	TRBV5-8	.	CASSPRGYGSLDGYTF
TRBJ2-7	TRBV19	.	CASSITLRGQTIEQYF
TRBJ2-1	TRBV3-1/TRBV3-2	.	CASRHTGYYNEQFF
TRBJ2-2	TRBV25-1	.	CASSKQAGELFF
TRBJ1-1	TRBV27	.	CASSFLPGSTEAFF
TRBJ2-1	TRBV15	.	CATSVIADPYNEQFF
TRBJ2-7	TRBV28	.	CASSLEARVKQYF
TRBJ2-3	TRBV29-1	.	CSVGTGTTDTQYF
TRBJ1-5	TRBV4-1	.	CASSQVLDQPQHF
TRBJ2-7	TRBV28	.	CASSLYGSSYEQYF
TRBJ1-1	TRBV19	.	CASSTIRAASRLNTEAFF
TRBJ1-2	TRBV7-8	.	CASSERTGIDSGYTF
TRBJ2-2	TRBV2	.	CASRERGGQGYNTGELFF
TRBJ2-5	TRBV11-2	.	CASSFGGSETQYF
TRBJ2-2	TRBV20-1	.	CSASSGQGTGELFF
TRBJ1-2	TRBV14	.	CASSQARAGGKYGYTF
TRBJ1-1	TRBV27	.	CASSLNTGGTEAFF
TRBJ2-7	TRBV9	.	CASSPRGVYEQYF
TRBJ2-1	TRBV7-9	.	CASSLPQGELRLGYNEQFF
TRBJ2-7	TRBV5-4	.	CASSYSPGNEQYF